These T cell receptor beta chains were read from a single sample in a study of OX40 agonist ivuxolimab in advanced cancers. Measured with immunoSEQ multiplex PCR; TCRdb has only the in-frame clones, and not every one. The repertoire holds about 54,000 clones, 70% to 90% seen once, with 0.7% to 0.8% in the top ten. The sample in question was CD4+ or CD8+ T cells sorted from blood, obtained in a trial of the OX40 agonist ivuxolimab. These receptors were taken from an adult with an advanced solid tumor such as melanoma, head and neck, liver or kidney cancer. Both conserved end residues are part of each CDR3. The D gene is left open where the match is weak. Clone size is given for some rows only: seen once, a few or many times, or a class if the clone is expanded.

clone size,D gene,J gene,V gene,CDR3 protein,CDR3 DNA
NA,NA,TRBJ2-7,TRBV19,CASSPHRGSHYEQYF,TGTGCCAGTAGCCCCCATAGAGGGAGTCACTACGAGCAGTACTTC
NA,NA,TRBJ1-5,TRBV5-1,CASSLGDVNNQPQHF,TGCGCCAGCAGCCTGGGCGACGTTAACAATCAGCCCCAGCATTTT
NA,TRBD1,TRBJ1-3,TRBV5-4,CASSPGQANTIYF,TGTGCCAGCAGCCCGGGACAGGCAAACACCATATATTTT
NA,NA,TRBJ2-3,TRBV29-1,CSTDSGDTQYF,TGCAGCACGGATTCCGGAGATACGCAGTATTTT
NA,TRBD1,TRBJ1-5,TRBV19,CASSKPTGTGPNQPQHF,TGTGCCAGTAGTAAACCGACCGGGACAGGGCCGAATCAGCCCCAGCATTTT
few,NA,TRBJ1-5,TRBV14,CASSQARGPQHF,TGTGCCAGCAGCCAAGCCAGGGGGCCCCAGCATTTT
NA,NA,TRBJ2-5,TRBV7-3,CASSSGVGETQYF,TGTGCCAGCAGCTCCGGGGTAGGGGAGACCCAGTACTTC
NA,TRBD1,TRBJ2-2,TRBV2,CASSRQGRSTGELFF,TGTGCCAGCAGCCGACAGGGGCGAAGCACCGGGGAGCTGTTTTTT
once,NA,TRBJ2-5,TRBV5-1,CASSFSGSLLETQYF,TGCGCCAGCAGCTTCTCCGGGTCATTATTAGAGACCCAGTACTTC
NA,NA,TRBJ1-6,TRBV5-1,CASSLQSDNSPLHF,TGCGCCAGCAGCTTGCAATCGGATAATTCACCCCTCCACTTT
NA,NA,TRBJ2-3,TRBV5-4,CASSPSGEHTDTQYF,TGTGCCAGCAGCCCCTCAGGAGAACACACAGATACGCAGTATTTT
NA,TRBD1,TRBJ1-1,TRBV5-1,CASSLETGPEAFF,TGCGCCAGCAGCTTGGAGACAGGGCCTGAAGCTTTCTTT
NA,TRBD1,TRBJ1-5,TRBV18,CASSRGTGGIQPQHF,TGTGCCAGCTCACGCGGGACAGGGGGCATTCAGCCCCAGCATTTT